This T cell receptor (beta chain) came from a study of CXCR3-negative and CXCR3-positive naive CD8 T cells (dated by TCRdb to the late 2010s). For the study in its entirety: In total, about 130 million TRB reads were obtained, which works out to roughly 1.5 +/- 0.3 million reads per library. TRBV-TRBJ cluster analysis included naive subsets from roughly 5 donors and memory cells from 3 donors. Data from 11 donors, pooled across two independent experiments, went into the diversity and physicochemical repertoire analyses.

Overall study outcomes, separate from this receptor: Naive CXCR3-negative and CXCR3-positive cells from the same donor showed similar TRBV-TRBJ usage, whereas memory cells showed distinct patterns. Because CXCR3 expression was partially decreased after cryopreservation, freshly isolated PBMCs were used for most assays. Because surface CD5, which has been linked to self-reactivity in mice, was comparable between naive subsets, TCR interaction strength was also inferred from TRB CDR3 physicochemical properties. Compared with CXCR3-negative naive cells, CXCR3-positive naive cells had TRB CDR3s with higher hydrophobicity (lower Kidera factor 4), lower energy, and higher strength and volume indices. Repertoire diversity was comparably high in both naive subsets but much lower in memory CD8+ T cells.

As concerns this clonotype: The antigen it binds to is not known.

The instrument was a NextSeq 550. The Human TCR Profiling Kit (MiLaboratory) was used to prepare UMI-labeled 5' RACE TRB cDNA libraries. cDNA synthesis used the entire amount of extracted RNA, and PCR amplification then used the entire amount of cDNA produced. Libraries were prepared in parallel with an identical number of PCR cycles. Per the original workflow: With a minimum of two reads required per UMI, MIGEC and MiXCR pulled out about 57,000 +/- 9,900 unique UMI-labeled TRB cDNA molecules from each library. On average, approximately 40,000 +/- 10,000 functional in-frame TRB CDR3 nucleotide clonotypes lacking stop codons were found per library. After downsampling to 5000 UMI-labeled TRB molecules per sample, diversity metrics such as normalized Shannon-Wiener and Chao1 were calculated in VDJtools. For the central five CDR3 residues, VDJtools calculated physicochemical properties weighted by clonotype size, namely interaction energy, strength, volume and Kidera factor 4. TCRdb reprocessed the raw reads; every CDR3 protein sequence is a single record, and DNA is not supplied. TCRdb's processing, not the authors' own work, is the source of the V and J calls. The table held for this sample gives fewer than 55,000 distinct CDR3 sequences. The ten largest clonotypes hold 1.5% of the sample.

For every CD8+ T cell subset, fewer than 350,000 cells were flow-sorted straight into RLT lysis buffer, and each subset was sorted in triplicate. To keep memory contaminants out, a stringent definition of naive CD8+ T cells was applied: CD45RO-CCR7+CD27+CD95-. Standard density gradient centrifugation was used to isolate peripheral blood mononuclear cells from buffy coats. Naive CXCR3-negative and CXCR3-positive CD8+ T cells were flow-sorted using a FACSAria III. An RNeasy Mini Kit was used to extract total RNA from the sorted cells. This clonotype was obtained from a human donor in good health. Some clones in this sample may be carry-over from other donors' samples. The sequenced sample was naive CXCR3- CD8+ T cells from blood. The sample's cell subset or site label is to be understood as: CD45RO-CCR7+CD27+CD95- naive CD8+ T cells lacking CXCR3 (TNR3-).

The CDR3 protein is CASSSRQGFSGNTIYF. The sequence is built from TRBV7-6 and TRBJ1-3; TCRdb designates TRBD1, a call that cannot be tested without DNA. Taken from the germline V gene, the CDR1 and CDR2 loops are SGHVS and FNYEAQ. Including the terminal cysteine and phenylalanine, the CDR3 comprises 16 residues. DNA is not recorded here.